These 32 T cell receptor beta chains originate from one sample sequenced in a study of T-cell reconstitution after alpha-beta-depleted transplantation in children. TCRbeta library construction was performed incorporating unique molecular identifiers. One entry per CDR3 protein results from TCRdb running MiXCR on the PCR reads. The sample yields 65,000 to 75,000 distinct CDR3 sequences, roughly 5.2% seen once. This material consisted of PBMCs, mostly from graft donor cells, taken 180 days after TCRalphabeta/CD19-depleted stem cell transplant. The receptor set was obtained from a boy in the first two years of life who had a stem cell transplant for acute myeloid leukemia, so the T cells may come from the graft donor.

There are many counts of this clonotype. This chain joins TRBV24-1 and TRBJ2-7, with D unresolved. Germline loops: CDR1 KGHDR, CDR2 SFDVKD. The CDR3 is 11 residues long. The ends were cut back, 3 bases at V and 3 bases at J, with 2 bases in the middle. CDR3 sequence: CATSDRYEQYF. For the CDR3, the DNA is TGTGCCACCAGTGATCGCTACGAGCAGTACTTC.

This clonotype was counted at least ten times. This chain links TRBV7-2 with TRBJ1-5; D might be TRBD1 (5 bases). V shed 1 base and J shed 3 bases, with 10 bases lying between them. Germline CDR1 SGHTA, CDR2 FQGNSA. This CDR3 spans 15 amino acids. The CDR3 protein is CASSLVGALNQPQHF. CDR3 nucleotides: TGTGCCAGCAGCTTAGTAGGGGCACTCAATCAGCCCCAGCATTTT.

At least ten counts were recorded for this clonotype. The chain combines TRBV12-3 or TRBV12-4 with TRBJ2-5; the D is unclear. This CDR3 is built from 11 residues. With 5 bases removed from V and 7 bases from J, the gap between germline ends came to 8 bases. The CDR3 DNA reads as TGTGCCAGCAGTCCTTCTTCGACCCAGTACTTC. Amino acid sequence: CASSPSSTQYF.

This clonotype was picked up many times. The J gene is TRBJ2-1, the V gene TRBV18; D may be TRBD1 or TRBD2 (5 bases each). In germline, CDR1 is KGHSH, CDR2 LQKENI. CDR3 length equals 14 residues. V was pared by 2 bases and J by 1 base, with 6 bases between. The CDR3 nucleotides read TGTGCCAGCTCACCAGGGGGATCCTACAATGAGCAGTTCTTC. Translated, it gives CASSPGGSYNEQFF.

This clonotype was recorded many times. V is TRBV6-1 and J is TRBJ2-5, with 10 bases matching TRBD1. CDR1 MNHNS and CDR2 SASEGT come from the germline V gene. V lost 4 bases and J lost 5; bases outside the gene matches: 10. The CDR3 is 16 residues long. The CDR3 protein is CASSALPGQGLETQYF. CDR3 sequence (DNA): TGTGCCAGCAGTGCCCTACCGGGACAGGGGTTGGAGACCCAGTACTTC.

This clonotype showed up many times. This rearrangement joins TRBV27 to TRBJ2-5; TRBD1 matches 8 bases. The J segment lost 4 bases and the V segment lost 3 bases, leaving 4 bases of the junction unmatched. Germline assignment: CDR1 MNHEY and CDR2 SMNVEV (reference sequence). The CDR3 is 14 amino acids. The CDR3 is CASSFRGPVETQYF. Written as DNA, the CDR3 is TGTGCCAGCAGTTTCAGGGGGCCGGTAGAGACCCAGTACTTC.

This clonotype was seen many times. In DNA, the CDR3 is TGTGCCAGCACCGGACTGGCGGGCGGTAATGAGCAGTTCTTC. Protein product: CASTGLAGGNEQFF. The chain links TRBV6-5 to TRBJ2-1; perhaps TRBD2 as D (5 bases). The CDR3 is made up of 14 amino acids. Germline lookup yields CDR1 MNHEY and CDR2 SVGAGI. The ends were cut back, 7 bases at V and 7 bases at J, with 17 bases in the middle.

This clonotype has ten or more counts. The gene calls are TRBV12-5 and TRBJ2-1; 8 bases match TRBD1. This CDR3 region has 15 residues. Trimming cost V 2 bases and J 8 bases; bases outside gene matches: 8. Germline-derived CDR1 and CDR2 are LGHNT and FRNRAP. CDR3 sequence: CASGLSTGGRHEQFF. CDR3 nucleotides: TGTGCTAGTGGTTTGTCCACAGGGGGAAGACATGAGCAGTTCTTC.

This clonotype was seen ten or more times. The V and J genes are TRBV18 and TRBJ2-5; TRBD1 or TRBD2 may be the D gene (5 bases each). There are 14 residues in the CDR3. V dropped 5 bases and J dropped 3 bases, with 13 bases sitting between them. CDR1 and CDR2 from the germline V gene are KGHSH and LQKENI. The CDR3 DNA follows: TGTGCCAGCTCAACCGGGACCTACAAAGAGACCCAGTACTTC. This encodes CASSTGTYKETQYF.

This clonotype appeared many times. The V gene is TRBV12-3 or TRBV12-4, the J gene TRBJ2-1; 9 bases agree with TRBD2. CDR3 length: 16 residues. V trimming: 2 bases; J trimming: 12 bases; junction bases outside the gene matches: 14. The CDR3 region has the DNA TGTGCCAGCAGTTTATCAGGCGGGGGGGCACCACCACGGCAGTTCTTC. Its protein product is CASSLSGGGAPPRQFF.

This clonotype was observed at least ten times. The J gene is TRBJ1-4, the V gene TRBV29-1, with 7 bases lining up with TRBD1. V lost 6 bases and J lost 7; bases outside the gene matches: 5. The germline V gene encodes CDR1 SQVTM and CDR2 ANQGSEA. The CDR3 is 12 amino acids. This CDR3 reads CSVQGVGEKLFF. The DNA for the CDR3 is TGCAGCGTCCAGGGGGTGGGTGAAAAACTGTTTTTT.

This clonotype occurred many times. The chain uses TRBV6-5 and TRBJ2-3, with D unresolved. V lost 0 bases and J lost 4, with 8 bases in between. The CDR3 consists of 14 residues. CDR1 and CDR2 from the germline V gene are MNHEY and SVGAGI. The DNA for the CDR3 is TGTGCCAGCAGTTACTCCCTTGATCCAGATACGCAGTATTTT. It translates to CASSYSLDPDTQYF.

This clonotype was detected many times. The chain couples TRBV29-1 to TRBJ2-1; tentative D call: TRBD2 (5 bases). This CDR3 is 13 amino acids long. The germline CDR1 and CDR2 sequences are SQVTM and ANQGSEA. Trimming took off 3 bases at V and 6 bases at J, with 12 bases between the two ends. The CDR3 sequence: CSVDLSEGNEQFF. The CDR3 bases are TGCAGCGTTGATCTGAGCGAGGGCAATGAGCAGTTCTTC.

This clonotype was observed at least ten times. The chain has TRBV29-1 and TRBJ2-3, with 8 nucleotides matching TRBD2. The V segment lost 0 bases and the J segment 4 bases; nucleotides outside the gene matches: 3. Germline CDR1 is SQVTM and CDR2 is ANQGSEA. This CDR3 comprises 14 residues. CDR3 sequence: CSVEEGGGPDTQYF. CDR3 nucleotide sequence: TGCAGCGTTGAAGAGGGCGGGGGGCCAGATACGCAGTATTTT.

This clonotype was picked up many times. This rearrangement joins TRBV25-1 to TRBJ1-2; 11 bases line up with TRBD1. CDR3 length equals 11 residues. The germline gives CDR1 MGHDK, CDR2 SYGVNS. J was trimmed by 8 bases and V by 8 bases; bases with no gene match: 1. The chain's CDR3 is CASGTGGGYTF. The CDR3 DNA is TGTGCCAGCGGGACAGGGGGAGGCTACACCTTC.

This clonotype was recorded many times. The chain joins TRBV5-1 to TRBJ1-2, with a tentative D call TRBD1 (5 bases). Per germline, CDR1 SGHRS and CDR2 YFSETQ. The CDR3 loop spans 15 amino acids. V was shortened by 0 bases and J by 4 bases, with 13 bases between the two germline ends. The CDR3: CASSLAATDAYGYTF. CDR3 bases: TGCGCCAGCAGCTTGGCTGCGACAGATGCCTATGGCTACACCTTC.

This clonotype was counted at least ten times. The chain couples TRBV5-1 to TRBJ2-3; tentative D call: TRBD2 (5 bases). Germline V gene lookup returns CDR1 SGHRS and CDR2 YFSETQ. The CDR3 is 16 residues long. With 0 bases removed from V and 2 bases from J, the gap between germline ends came to 13 bases. CDR3 protein: CASSLELGHPTDTQYF. The DNA of the CDR3 is TGCGCCAGCAGCTTGGAACTAGGCCACCCCACAGATACGCAGTATTTT.

This clonotype was seen ten or more times. The chain is built from TRBV5-1 and TRBJ2-7; 8 bases agree with TRBD1. This CDR3 spans 16 amino acids. Germline CDR1 is SGHRS and CDR2 is YFSETQ. V lost 0 bases to trimming and J lost 3 bases; unmatched junction nucleotides: 8. CDR3 nucleotide sequence: TGCGCCAGCAGCTTGGTCTCAGGGGGCGCCCACTACGAGCAGTACGTC. Translating gives CASSLVSGGAHYEQYV.

This clonotype was seen many times. This rearrangement joins TRBV6-5 to TRBJ2-2, with D perhaps matching TRBD1 (5 bases). Between the trimmed V and J ends, which lost 7 bases and 4 bases, there was a span of 10 bases. Germline V gene data show CDR1 as MNHEY and CDR2 as SVGAGI. The CDR3 spans 13 residues. The CDR3 loop is CASKGIGTGELFF. DNA for the CDR3: TGTGCCAGCAAGGGGATTGGCACCGGGGAGCTGTTTTTT.

The chain uses TRBV4-1 and TRBJ2-5, with D perhaps matching TRBD1 or TRBD2 (5 bases each). The germline V and J ends were trimmed by 3 bases and 9 bases, with 20 bases remaining between them. This CDR3 comprises 15 residues. Germline V gene lookup returns CDR1 MGHRA and CDR2 YSYEKL. In DNA form, the CDR3 reads TGCGCCAGCAGCCATGCCGGGACGGGTCAGAGGGCCCAGTACTTC. Protein: CASSHAGTGQRAQYF.

This clonotype appeared many times. The chain is built from TRBV10-3 and TRBJ2-6; TRBD2 might be the D (7 bases). The V and J ends lost 7 bases and 0 bases respectively, with 19 bases between them. Germline V gives CDR1 ENHRY, CDR2 SYGVKD. The CDR3 extends over 18 amino acids. The CDR3 reads CAITLGGRPSSGANVLTF. The CDR3 DNA is TGTGCCATCACACTGGGGGGGCGTCCTTCCTCTGGGGCCAACGTCCTGACTTTC.

This clonotype came up many times. The chain joins TRBV5-1 to TRBJ1-2; TRBD1 agrees at 8 bases. Germline V gives CDR1 SGHRS, CDR2 YFSETQ. This CDR3 has 13 amino acids. Trimming removed 4 bases from V and 4 bases from J; junction bases left unmatched: 3. The CDR3 sequence: CASSRDRIYGYTF. CDR3 in DNA: TGCGCCAGCAGCCGGGACAGGATCTATGGCTACACCTTC.

Many counts were recorded for this clonotype. This sequence joins TRBV1 and TRBJ2-7; TRBD1 reflects the table's D call only, with no check against the DNA. TRBV1 is marked as a pseudogene. The CDR3 length is 14 residues. CDR3 nucleotide sequence: TGCACCAGCAGCCTACCCAGGGGCGAGCAAAATCTGTACGTC. Protein product: CTSSLPRGEQNLYV.

This sequence joins TRBV3-1 and TRBJ1-1, with D uncertain. Per the germline V gene, CDR1 is LGHDT and CDR2 is YNNKEL (reference sequence). The CDR3 runs to 17 residues. The V end lost 4 bases, the J end lost 3 bases, and 21 bases lay between the germline ends. The CDR3 DNA reads as TGTGCCAGCAGCCTCCGAAGGTCAGGAACCCTGGACACTGAAGCTTTCTTT. Translated: CASSLRRSGTLDTEAFF. The whole variable domain, filled in from reference TRBV3-1 and TRBJ1-1, reads DTAVSQTPKYLVTQMGNDKSIKCEQNLGHDTMYWYKQDSKKFLKIMFSYNNKELIINETVPNRFSPKSPDKAHLNLHINSLELGDSAVYFCASSLRRSGTLDTEAFFGQGTRLTVV.

This clonotype occurred many times. This chain connects TRBV5-8 to TRBJ1-4; no reliable D call. The CDR3 length is 15 residues. CDR1 and CDR2 (germline): SGHTS, YDEGEE. Deletions cut 0 bases from V and 7 bases from J, with 13 bases between. The CDR3 DNA is TGTGCCAGCAGCTTGGTCGTCCCCCCGGGTGAAAAACTGTTTTTT. Amino acid sequence: CASSLVVPPGEKLFF.

This clonotype was seen repeatedly, ten times or more. The chain employs TRBV12-3 or TRBV12-4 and TRBJ2-7; no clear D gene. The CDR3 covers 13 residues. Trimming took off 3 bases at V and 1 base at J, with 7 bases between the two ends. The CDR3 nucleotides read TGTGCCAGCAGTTTTGGGCAATCCTACGAGCAGTACTTC. Translation: CASSFGQSYEQYF.

This clonotype was observed many times. The chain joins TRBV7-6 to TRBJ1-3; 7 bases line up with TRBD1. Trimming took 1 base from V and 8 from J; bases not matched to a gene: 2. CDR3 length equals 13 residues. Germline CDR1 and CDR2: SGHVS and FNYEAQ. CDR3 DNA sequence: TGTGCCAGCAGCTTAGACAGGGGCGACACCATATATTTT. This gives the protein CASSLDRGDTIYF.

This clonotype showed up many times. V and J are TRBV12-3 or TRBV12-4 and TRBJ2-4; 7 positions agree with TRBD2. J gave up 0 bases and V 2 bases, and 4 bases lay outside the gene matches. The CDR3 covers 16 residues. The CDR3 DNA reads as TGTGCCAGCAGTTTATCGGGGAGGGTAGCCAAAAACATTCAGTACTTC. This sequence encodes CASSLSGRVAKNIQYF.

There are many counts of this clonotype. V and J are TRBV5-1 and TRBJ2-7; possible D gene TRBD2, 7 bases. This CDR3 is built from 14 residues. CDR1 is SGHRS, CDR2 YFSETQ, per germline. Trimming cost V 2 bases and J 2 bases, with 11 bases left between them. This chain's CDR3 is CASSFGGGTYEQYF. CDR3 DNA sequence: TGCGCCAGCAGCTTCGGCGGGGGCACCTACGAGCAGTACTTC.

Ten or more counts support this clonotype. The chain employs TRBV12-3 or TRBV12-4 and TRBJ2-7, with 7 bases lining up with TRBD1. Trimming cost V 4 bases and J 5 bases; bases outside gene matches: 11. The CDR3 loop spans 15 amino acids. DNA of the CDR3: TGTGCCAGCAGTTCCGCTACGACAGGGTCCAACGAGCAGTACGTC. It codes for CASSSATTGSNEQYV.

This clonotype was seen many times. The J gene is TRBJ1-2, the V gene TRBV10-3, with D maybe TRBD1 (5 bases). This CDR3 spans 13 amino acids. Trimming removed 8 bases at V and 4 bases at J, with 14 bases between. Germline V CDR1 and CDR2: ENHRY, SYGVKD. CDR3: CAISAREPYGYTF. In DNA, the CDR3 is TGTGCCATCTCTGCCAGGGAACCCTATGGCTACACCTTC.

The table lists this clonotype with many counts. The V call is TRBV29-1, the J call TRBJ1-2, with D perhaps TRBD1 (5 bases). The germline V and J ends were trimmed by 5 bases and 0 bases, with 13 bases remaining between them. Per the germline V gene, CDR1 is SQVTM and CDR2 is ANQGSEA. The CDR3 runs 14 residues. The CDR3 loop reads CSVPGTGTNYGYTF. In nucleotides, the CDR3 is TGCAGCGTTCCCGGGACGGGAACTAACTATGGCTACACCTTC.